The next 9 T cell receptor beta chains were all read from a single sample in a study of identical twins. TCRdb re-called the 5' RACE reads with MiXCR, one entry per CDR3 protein. The sample lists about 240,000 distinct CDR3 sequences, roughly a tenth occurring once. The source material was memory T cells sorted from blood. The receptors derive from a man in his forties or fifties in good health.

The chain recombines TRBV20-1 with TRBJ2-5, with a tentative D call TRBD2 (6 bases). Germline-derived CDR1 and CDR2 are DFQATT and SNEGSKA (reference sequence). The CDR3 runs 13 residues. Trimming left V 5 bases short and J 5 bases short, with 15 bases between. The CDR3 nucleotides read TGCAGTGCTGTGGGTGGGGGGTTGGAGACCCAGTACTTC. Protein: CSAVGGGLETQYF.

This clonotype was detected many times. The chain couples TRBV6-5 to TRBJ2-3, with 7 bases identical to TRBD1. Germline V gene sequence: CDR1 MNHEY, CDR2 SVGAGI. The CDR3 has 15 residues. The V and J ends lost 4 bases and 5 bases, in that order; junction bases with no gene match: 9. This CDR3 is CASSSLAGTEDTQYF. In nucleotides, the CDR3 is TGTGCCAGCAGTTCACTGGCTGGGACAGAAGATACGCAGTATTTT.

The table lists this clonotype with many counts. The V and J genes are TRBV15 and TRBJ1-4; the D is unclear. Germline assignment: CDR1 LNHNV and CDR2 YYDKDF (reference sequence). The CDR3 runs to 15 residues. Trimming stripped 1 base from V and 8 bases from J, with 14 bases between. The DNA for the CDR3 is TGTGCCACCAGCAGAGTTGGTGGGTCGGAAGAAAAACTGTTTTTT. This encodes CATSRVGGSEEKLFF.

This clonotype was picked up many times. The chain recombines TRBV6-2 or TRBV6-3 with TRBJ2-1; D perhaps matches TRBD1 (8 bases). The CDR3 consists of 15 residues. Germline assignment: CDR1 MNHEY and CDR2 SVGEGT. V gave up 7 bases and J gave up 2 bases, with 15 bases separating them. The CDR3 loop reads CASKTGGGTYNEQFF. The CDR3 DNA sequence: TGTGCCAGCAAAACAGGGGGGGGTACCTACAATGAGCAGTTCTTC.

The table lists this clonotype with many counts. This rearrangement joins TRBV29-1 to TRBJ2-3; D is uncertain. The CDR3 totals 12 residues. The V end lost 4 bases, the J end lost 4 bases, and 9 bases lay between the germline ends. The germline V gene has CDR1 SQVTM and CDR2 ANQGSEA. CDR3 DNA sequence: TGCAGCGTTGGTGGGTGGGCAGATACGCAGTATTTT. Translated, it gives CSVGGWADTQYF.

This clonotype was seen ten or more times. V usage is TRBV19 and J usage is TRBJ2-1; TRBD1 aligns across 10 bases. Germline CDR1 is LNHDA and CDR2 is SQIVND (reference sequence). The CDR3 sequence is 14 residues long. The V segment lost 6 bases and the J segment 8 bases; nucleotides outside the gene matches: 7. The CDR3 spells CASRRDRGMDEQFF. The CDR3 DNA reads TGTGCCAGTAGGAGGGACAGGGGTATGGATGAGCAGTTCTTC.

This clonotype was observed at least ten times. This rearrangement joins TRBV4-2 to TRBJ2-5; D may be TRBD2 (5 bases). From germline, CDR1 is LGHNA and CDR2 YNFKEQ. This CDR3 spans 17 amino acids. The V and J ends lost 2 bases and 1 base respectively, with 17 bases between them. The CDR3 DNA reads TGTGCCAGCAGCCAAATCAGACGGACTCTAACCCAAGAGACCCAGTACTTC. It codes for CASSQIRRTLTQETQYF.

This clonotype was recorded once. The V and J genes are TRBV30 and TRBJ1-1, with TRBD1 identical over 8 bases. Germline loops: CDR1 GTSNPN, CDR2 SVGIG (reference sequence). V dropped 0 bases and J dropped 10; count of bases not matched to a gene: 10. The CDR3 runs to 14 residues. CDR3 sequence: CAWSVQGGSVSAFF. The CDR3 region has the DNA TGTGCCTGGAGTGTACAGGGGGGGTCCGTCTCAGCTTTCTTT. Combining the CDR3 with reference TRBV30 and TRBJ1-1 gives the whole variable domain SQTIHQWPATLVQPVGSPLSLECTVEGTSNPNLYWYRQAAGRGLQLLFYSVGIGQISSEVPQNLSASRPQDRQFILSSKKLLLSDSGFYLCAWSVQGGSVSAFFGQGTRLTVV.

This clonotype was found many times. This chain uses TRBV20-1 with TRBJ2-5; D might be TRBD1 (5 bases). The CDR3 is 14 amino acids. Germline CDR1 is DFQATT and CDR2 is SNEGSKA (reference sequence). Trimming took 2 bases from V and 5 from J, leaving 15 bases between them. This chain's CDR3 is CSARSSPRQETQYF. The DNA of the CDR3 is TGCAGTGCTAGATCCAGTCCGAGACAGGAGACCCAGTACTTC.